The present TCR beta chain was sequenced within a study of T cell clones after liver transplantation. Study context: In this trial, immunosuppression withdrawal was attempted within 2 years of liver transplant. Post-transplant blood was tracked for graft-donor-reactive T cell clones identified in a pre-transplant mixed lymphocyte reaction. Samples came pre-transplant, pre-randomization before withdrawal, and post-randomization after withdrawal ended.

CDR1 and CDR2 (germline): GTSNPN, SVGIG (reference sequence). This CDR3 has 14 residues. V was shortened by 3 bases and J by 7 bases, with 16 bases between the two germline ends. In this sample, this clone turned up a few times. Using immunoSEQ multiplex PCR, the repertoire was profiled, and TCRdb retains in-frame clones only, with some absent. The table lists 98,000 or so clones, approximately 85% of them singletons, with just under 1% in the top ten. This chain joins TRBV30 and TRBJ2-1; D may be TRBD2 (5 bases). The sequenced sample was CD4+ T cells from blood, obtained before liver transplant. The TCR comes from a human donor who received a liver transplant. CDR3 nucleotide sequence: TGTGCCTGGAGACGTCGGGATCTGGGTAATGAGCAGTTCTTC. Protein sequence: CAWRRRDLGNEQFF.